These 17 T cell receptor beta chains were sequenced from one sample in a study of T cell responses to AZD1222 COVID-19 vaccine. Here immunoSEQ multiplex PCR was the method, and the copy in TCRdb shows in-frame clones only, minus some. Counted here are 90,000 to 100,000 clones, 87% occurring once; the ten biggest clones make up around 3.2%. The source material was peripheral blood, sampled on day 0 of AZD1222 vaccination. Receptors originate from an adult in good health.

The chain combines TRBV3-1 (or the pseudogene TRBV3-2) with TRBJ2-7, with D perhaps matching TRBD1 (6 bases). Germline values: CDR1 LGHDT, CDR2 YNNKEL (reference sequence). V was trimmed by 4 bases and J by 1 base, leaving 20 bases between them. CDR3 length equals 17 residues. Here the CDR3 reads CASSPRPQGHPSYEQYF. The DNA of the CDR3 is TGTGCCAGCAGCCCCCGGCCCCAGGGGCACCCGTCCTACGAGCAGTACTTC.

The chain combines TRBV5-4 with TRBJ1-3, with 9 positions matching TRBD1. Germline assignment: CDR1 SGHNT and CDR2 YYREEE (reference sequence). Trimming took 0 bases from V and 4 from J; bases not matched to a gene: 5. This CDR3 has 16 amino acids. CDR3 protein: CASSLAAGTGGNTIYF. The CDR3 nucleotides are TGTGCCAGCAGCTTGGCCGCAGGGACAGGGGGAAACACCATATATTTT.

The J gene is TRBJ1-4, the V gene TRBV19; TRBD1 might be the D (5 bases). Germline CDR1 reads LNHDA; CDR2 reads SQIVND (reference sequence). This CDR3 region has 15 residues. The ends were cut back, 6 bases at V and 2 bases at J, with 13 bases in the middle. The CDR3 region is CASRSRGATNEKLFF. CDR3 bases: TGTGCCAGTAGATCCCGGGGCGCTACTAATGAAAAACTGTTTTTT.

The chain is built from TRBV12-3 or TRBV12-4 and TRBJ2-3; no definite D call. This CDR3 has 12 residues. The V and J ends lost 4 bases and 4 bases respectively, with 6 bases between them. The CDR3 DNA sequence: TGTGCCAGCAGTTACAGCCCAGATACGCAGTATTTT. Translation gives CASSYSPDTQYF.

The CDR3 here is CASSLEPTSHEQFF. As DNA, the CDR3 is TGTGCCAGCAGCTTAGAACCTACTAGCCATGAGCAGTTCTTC. The chain employs TRBV11-2 and TRBJ2-1; maybe TRBD2 (6 bases). The V and J ends lost 0 bases and 8 bases respectively, with 11 bases between them. The V gene's germline CDR1 is SGHAT and CDR2 FQNNGV. The CDR3 is 14 residues long. The entire variable domain, with the rest obtained from reference TRBV11-2 and TRBJ2-1, is as follows: EAGVAQSPRYKIIEKRQSVAFWCNPISGHATLYWYQQILGQGPKLLIQFQNNGVVDDSQLPKDRFSAERLKGVDSTLKIQPAKLEDSAVYLCASSLEPTSHEQFFGPGTRLTVL.

The chain links TRBV7-2 to TRBJ1-2; D not certain. The CDR3 is 15 residues long. Germline CDR1 and CDR2: SGHTA and FQGNSA. The V end lost 0 bases, the J end lost 8 bases, and 16 bases lay between the germline ends. The CDR3 nucleotides are TGTGCCAGCAGCTTAGCACAATCTGGGTTTGGGGGCTACACCTTC. Residues: CASSLAQSGFGGYTF.

This sequence joins TRBV15 and TRBJ2-1, with 12 nucleotides matching TRBD1. Germline lookup yields CDR1 LNHNV and CDR2 YYDKDF (reference sequence). The CDR3 covers 16 residues. V trimming: 3 bases; J trimming: 8 bases; junction bases outside the gene matches: 8. The CDR3 reads CATSRGGTGGRYEQFF. CDR3 DNA sequence: TGTGCCACCAGCAGGGGCGGGACAGGGGGCAGGTATGAGCAGTTCTTC.

The chain uses TRBV5-1 and TRBJ1-2; the match to TRBD1 covers 7 bases. Germline V gives CDR1 SGHRS, CDR2 YFSETQ. With 2 bases clipped from V and 7 bases from J, the junction kept 8 bases outside the gene matches. The CDR3 totals 14 residues. The CDR3 DNA follows: TGCGCCAGCAGCTTACAGGGGACAGACGGTGGCTACACCTTC. It translates to CASSLQGTDGGYTF.

This sequence joins TRBV13 and TRBJ1-2; D is possibly TRBD1 (6 bases). The germline V gene encodes CDR1 PRHDT and CDR2 FYEKMQ (reference sequence). The ends were cut back, 2 bases at V and 3 bases at J, with 10 bases in the middle. This CDR3 has 14 residues. CDR3 loop: CASSLWGGDYGYTF. CDR3 in DNA: TGTGCCAGCAGCTTATGGGGGGGCGACTATGGCTACACCTTC.

This clone was observed a single time. The chain joins TRBV27 to TRBJ1-2; D unresolved. Per the germline V gene, CDR1 is MNHEY and CDR2 is SMNVEV (reference sequence). This CDR3 region has 17 residues. V lost 0 bases to trimming and J lost 0 bases, with 14 bases between them. CDR3 residues: CASSLSGSYLSNYGYTF. The CDR3, as DNA: TGTGCCAGCAGTTTATCCGGCAGCTACTTATCTAACTATGGCTACACCTTC.

V usage is TRBV13 and J usage is TRBJ1-3, with D possibly matching TRBD1 (6 bases). This CDR3 has 15 residues. The germline CDR1 and CDR2 sequences are PRHDT and FYEKMQ (reference sequence). V was shortened by 3 bases and J by 4 bases, with 13 bases between the two germline ends. CDR3 sequence reads: CASSFSGTGGNTIYF. Written as DNA, the CDR3 is TGTGCCAGCAGCTTCTCGGGAACAGGGGGAAACACCATATATTTT.

The chain joins TRBV19 to TRBJ2-1; D is perhaps TRBD1 or TRBD2 (6 bases each). V shed 7 bases and J shed 5 bases, with 18 bases lying between them. The CDR3 loop spans 15 amino acids. Germline CDR1 and CDR2: LNHDA and SQIVND (reference sequence). The DNA of the CDR3 is TGTGCCAGTAACCGCCTGGGGGGCGCCGACAATGAGCAGTTCTTC. This translates into CASNRLGGADNEQFF.

Only a few counts were recorded for this clone. The V and J genes are TRBV19 and TRBJ1-6; D unresolved. V gave up 6 bases and J gave up 6 bases, with 15 bases separating them. Per the germline V gene, CDR1 is LNHDA and CDR2 is SQIVND (reference sequence). The CDR3 is 15 amino acids. The CDR3, as DNA: TGTGCCAGTAGCCCTTCTAGGGTGTCTAATTCACCCCTCCACTTT. Residues: CASSPSRVSNSPLHF.

The rearrangement links TRBV29-1 to TRBJ2-3; the D call may be TRBD1 or TRBD2 (7 bases each). The length of the CDR3 is 14 residues. V was pared by 7 bases and J by 1 base, with 15 bases between. Germline-derived CDR1 and CDR2 are SQVTM and ANQGSEA. The CDR3 is CSAGGQGGTDTQYF. Written as DNA, the CDR3 is TGCAGCGCGGGGGGTCAGGGGGGCACAGATACGCAGTATTTT.

The CDR3 loop is CASSLRTTEAFF. Written as DNA, the CDR3 is TGTGCCAGCAGCCTCCGAACGACTGAAGCTTTCTTT. The gene calls are TRBV7-9 and TRBJ1-1; the D is unclear. The CDR3 totals 12 residues. Trimming left V 5 bases short and J 5 bases short, with 9 bases between. CDR1 and CDR2 (germline): SEHNR, FQNEAQ (reference sequence). Using reference TRBV7-9 and TRBJ1-1 for the parts outside the CDR3, the full variable domain is DTGVSQNPRHKITKRGQNVTFRCDPISEHNRLYWYRQTLGQGPEFLTYFQNEAQLEKSRLLSDRFSAERPKGSFSTLEIQRTEQGDSAMYLCASSLRTTEAFFGQGTRLTVV.

A note on this clone: One junction end does not reproduce the germline sequence, and a read error may be involved. The chain carries TRBV5-1 and TRBJ1-1; weak D call: TRBD1 (6 bases). The V gene's germline CDR1 is SGHRS and CDR2 YFSETQ. The CDR3 loop spans 17 amino acids. This CDR3 is CASSLGLLIRGFTEAFF. CDR3 nucleotide sequence: TGTGCCAGCAGCTTGGGACTGCTCATCAGGGGATTCACTGAAGCTTTCTTT.

This CDR3 is CASSFSDPSGQYV. CDR3 DNA: TGTGCCAGCAGCTTTAGCGACCCCTCTGGGCAGTACGTC. This chain joins TRBV6-2 or TRBV6-3 and TRBJ2-7; tentatively, D is TRBD2 (5 bases). The CDR3 length is 13 residues. The germline gives CDR1 MNHEY, CDR2 SVGEGT. Trimming shortened V by 6 bases and J by 9 bases, and 18 bases separated the two germline ends.